This T cell receptor beta chain emerged from a study of cytomegalovirus exposure and HLA in healthy donors. Researchers ran the PCR with 60 Vbeta and 13 Jbeta primers. Source study methods: About 12 million shared chains were among the approximately 82 million unique TCR beta chains that a later analysis counted. Profiling relied on immunoSEQ multiplex PCR, and the TCRdb table lists in-frame clones only, not all of them. D and trimming were read from the DNA, whereas the V and J calls and clone size are those reported in that table. The sample shows more than 100,000 clones, approximately 61% of them seen only once. There are 15 residues in the CDR3. The ends were cut back, 3 bases at V and 2 bases at J, with 13 bases in the middle. CDR1 is SEHNR, CDR2 FQNEAQ, per germline (reference sequence). Points from the study as a whole: With further analysis later on, most CMV-associated TCR beta chains appeared HLA-restricted.

There were likely unrecorded immune exposures, though donors were nominally healthy when sampled. In regard to this clone: What it binds is unknown.

The sequenced material came from PBMCs. The sequence came from a middle-aged woman in good health and CMV-seronegative. The J gene is TRBJ1-2, the V gene TRBV7-9; D is possibly TRBD1 (5 bases). The CDR3 DNA is TGTGCCAGCAGCTTCGCCAGGGCGTCAAACTATGGCTACACCTTC. Amino acid sequence: CASSFARASNYGYTF.